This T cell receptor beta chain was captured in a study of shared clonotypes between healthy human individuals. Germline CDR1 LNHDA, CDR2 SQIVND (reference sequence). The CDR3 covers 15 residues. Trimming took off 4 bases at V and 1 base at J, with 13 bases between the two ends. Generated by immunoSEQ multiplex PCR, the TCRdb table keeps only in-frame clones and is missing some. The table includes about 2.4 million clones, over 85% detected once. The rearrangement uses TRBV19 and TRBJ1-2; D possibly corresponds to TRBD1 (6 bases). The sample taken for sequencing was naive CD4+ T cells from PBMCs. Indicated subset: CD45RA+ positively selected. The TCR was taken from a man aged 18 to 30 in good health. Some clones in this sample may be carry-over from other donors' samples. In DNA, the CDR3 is TGTGCCAGTAGTAGTCGACAGGATTTTAACTATGGCTACACCTTC. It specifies CASSSRQDFNYGYTF.